This T cell receptor (beta chain) was observed in a study of response to subunit inactivated influenza vaccine. Study findings and constraints: Authors suggested few new T cells are recruited by each seasonal influenza vaccination.

Germline CDR1 and CDR2: DFQATT and SNEGSKA (reference sequence). This CDR3 has 16 residues. Trimming stripped 0 bases from V and 4 bases from J, with 16 bases between. Points on this clonotype: Its antigen is still unknown.

TCRdb processed the RT-PCR reads anew with MiXCR; each CDR3 protein has one entry. Among 650,000 to 800,000 distinct CDR3 sequences listed, under 20% were seen once. V and J are TRBV20-1 and TRBJ2-4, with D possibly being TRBD2 (5 bases). This specimen consisted of PBMCs from blood, obtained about 5 days after vaccination. This clonotype was obtained from a man aged 45 to 65 who received an inactivated influenza vaccine. CDR3 sequence: CSARDGVRDPKNIQYF. CDR3 nucleotides: TGCAGTGCTAGAGATGGTGTGAGGGATCCGAAAAACATTCAGTACTTC.